The 18 T cell receptor beta chains below come from one sample, sequenced in a study of somatic mutations in cytotoxic T cells in rheumatoid arthritis. Profiled with immunoSEQ multiplex PCR; TCRdb holds only in-frame clones, not every one. The table has under 20,000 clones, about nine tenths seen once. The sequenced sample consisted of CD8+ T cells sorted from blood. The receptors shown here come from a man aged 40-55 years in good health.

V is TRBV28 and J is TRBJ2-7, with D perhaps matching TRBD2 (5 bases). Germline CDR1 MDHEN, CDR2 SYDVKM. The CDR3 covers 14 residues. Between the trimmed V and J ends, which lost 5 bases and 3 bases, there was a span of 14 bases. This chain's CDR3 is CASSEEANLYEQYF. CDR3 DNA sequence: TGTGCCAGCAGTGAGGAGGCAAACCTCTACGAGCAGTACTTC.

The V and J genes are TRBV7-6 and TRBJ1-3, with 8 nucleotides matching TRBD1. This CDR3 comprises 14 residues. The germline CDR1 and CDR2 sequences are SGHVS and FNYEAQ. Germline trimming cut 8 bases from V and 1 base from J; bases unmatched to any gene: 4. DNA of the CDR3: TGTGCCAGCTATGACAGGGGATCTGGAAACACCATATATTTT. This codes for CASYDRGSGNTIYF.

The rearrangement joins TRBV13 to TRBJ1-1, with unresolved D. CDR3 length equals 13 residues. V lost 5 bases, J lost 0 bases, and 7 bases lay in between. Germline V gene data show CDR1 as PRHDT and CDR2 as FYEKMQ (reference sequence). CDR3 nucleotides: TGTGCCAGCAGCCCGCACTTGAACACTGAAGCTTTCTTT. Encoded protein: CASSPHLNTEAFF.

The V gene is TRBV4-3, the J gene TRBJ1-3; D not resolved. The CDR3 runs 15 residues. From germline, CDR1 is LGHNA and CDR2 YSLEER. V lost 0 bases, J lost 4 bases, and 10 bases lay in between. In DNA form, the CDR3 reads TGCGCCAGCAGCCAAGATATGGGTTTCGGAAACACCATATATTTT. Its translation is CASSQDMGFGNTIYF.

This clone is medium-sized within its sample. The CDR3 DNA reads as TGCGCCAGCAGCCAAGAGCCCGGGGACAGGGGGCCCACCGGGGAGCTGTTTTTT. It yields the protein CASSQEPGDRGPTGELFF. The chain carries TRBV4-3 and TRBJ2-2, with 12 bases identical to TRBD1. The CDR3 is 18 residues long. Losses at the gene ends were 0 bases for V and 4 bases for J; bases not matched to a gene: 6. Germline loops: CDR1 LGHNA, CDR2 YSLEER.

This chain links TRBV9 with TRBJ1-1, with D perhaps TRBD1 (5 bases). CDR1 SGDLS and CDR2 YYNGEE come from the germline V gene. The length of the CDR3 is 13 residues. V was shortened by 0 bases and J by 11 bases, with 14 bases between the two germline ends. The CDR3 nucleotides read TGTGCCAGCAGCGTAGGGGGTCAGGGAGAGGCTTTCTTT. The encoded protein is CASSVGGQGEAFF.

Written as DNA, the CDR3 is TGTGCCAGCAGCCCGGGGGGACAGGGGAATTCACCCCTCCACTTT. Residues: CASSPGGQGNSPLHF. The chain is built from TRBV5-6 and TRBJ1-6; 10 bases align to TRBD1. The CDR3 sequence is 15 residues long. Trimming at V came to 4 bases and at J to 7 bases, leaving 5 bases not matched to a gene. The germline V gene has CDR1 SGHDT and CDR2 YYEEEE.

This clone came up once. The rearrangement joins TRBV28 to TRBJ2-4, with 8 bases aligning to TRBD1. Germline values: CDR1 MDHEN, CDR2 SYDVKM. The trim removed 7 bases at V and 4 bases at J, leaving 12 bases unmatched. This CDR3 contains 16 residues. CDR3 bases: TGTGCCAGCACCCCGGGGACCGACAGGGGAAAAAACATTCAGTACTTC. This encodes CASTPGTDRGKNIQYF.

The table lists this clone with a count of one. The rearrangement joins TRBV27 to TRBJ2-7; tentative D call: TRBD2 (7 bases). Germline V gene data show CDR1 as MNHEY and CDR2 as SMNVEV (reference sequence). Trimming stripped 3 bases from V and 2 bases from J, with 14 bases between. This CDR3 comprises 15 residues. CDR3 amino acids: CASSLGGPGPYEQYF. The CDR3 DNA is TGTGCCAGCAGTTTGGGGGGGCCAGGTCCCTACGAGCAGTACTTC.

V usage is TRBV13 and J usage is TRBJ2-2; D is possibly TRBD2 (5 bases). This CDR3 comprises 14 residues. V dropped 2 bases and J dropped 4 bases, with 8 bases sitting between them. CDR1 is PRHDT and CDR2 is FYEKMQ in the germline V gene (reference sequence). DNA for the CDR3: TGTGCCAGCAGCTTACGAGGGTTCACCGGGGAGCTGTTTTTT. Translated: CASSLRGFTGELFF.

The chain joins TRBV27 to TRBJ2-1, with D unclear. V was shortened by 6 bases and J by 6 bases, with 12 bases between the two germline ends. The CDR3 runs to 13 residues. CDR1 MNHEY and CDR2 SMNVEV come from the germline V gene (reference sequence). The CDR3 protein is CASSQRTTNEQFF. CDR3 coding DNA: TGTGCCAGCAGCCAGAGAACCACCAATGAGCAGTTCTTC.

V and J are TRBV7-9 and TRBJ2-7; the D gene is possibly TRBD1 (5 bases). Germline V CDR1 and CDR2: SEHNR, FQNEAQ (reference sequence). Trimming shortened V by 5 bases and J by 0 bases, and 14 bases separated the two germline ends. This CDR3 has 15 residues. The CDR3 region is CASSPDTRDSYEQYF. DNA of the CDR3: TGTGCCAGCAGCCCTGACACCAGGGACTCCTACGAGCAGTACTTC.

The chain employs TRBV6-5 and TRBJ1-2; D may be TRBD1 (5 bases). The germline V gene has CDR1 MNHEY and CDR2 SVGAGI. V was clipped by 2 bases and J by 6 bases, with 13 bases between them. This CDR3 contains 14 residues. This CDR3 reads CASSYRSGFHGYTF. The CDR3 bases are TGTGCCAGCAGTTACCGTTCAGGGTTTCATGGCTACACCTTC.

The chain carries TRBV27 and TRBJ2-7, with TRBD1 identical over 11 bases. CDR3 length equals 14 residues. The germline V gene has CDR1 MNHEY and CDR2 SMNVEV (reference sequence). Trimming cost V 5 bases and J 4 bases; bases outside gene matches: 4. CDR3 residues: CASSGGQGAYEQYF. CDR3 in DNA: TGTGCCAGCAGTGGCGGACAGGGGGCGTACGAGCAGTACTTC.

This clone has just a few counts. The V gene is TRBV4-2, the J gene TRBJ2-4; D call uncertain. Trimming took 0 bases from V and 11 from J, leaving 8 bases between them. CDR1 and CDR2 from the germline V gene are LGHNA and YNFKEQ. This CDR3 contains 12 residues. The CDR3 nucleotides are TGTGCCAGCAGCCAAGATTCCATTCTTCAGTACTTC. This gives the protein CASSQDSILQYF.

The gene calls are TRBV9 and TRBJ2-7; D might be TRBD2 (6 bases). This CDR3 comprises 15 residues. Trimming cost V 4 bases and J 3 bases, with 17 bases left between them. Per the germline V gene, CDR1 is SGDLS and CDR2 is YYNGEE. CDR3 coding DNA: TGTGCCAGCAGCTCTGACCGGGACTCCTACTACGAGCAGTACTTC. Translated, it gives CASSSDRDSYYEQYF. Drawing the rest from reference TRBV9 and TRBJ2-7, the complete variable domain is DSGVTQTPKHLITATGQRVTLRCSPRSGDLSVYWYQQSLDQGLQFLIQYYNGEERAKGNILERFSAQQFPDLHSELNLSSLELGDSALYFCASSSDRDSYYEQYFGPGTRLTVT.

This sequence joins TRBV4-2 and TRBJ2-1; 7 bases agree with TRBD2. V lost 0 bases and J lost 4; bases outside the gene matches: 3. The V gene's germline CDR1 is LGHNA and CDR2 YNFKEQ. This CDR3 spans 15 amino acids. The CDR3 DNA is TGTGCCAGCAGCCAAGAGGTAGCGGGTTACAATGAGCAGTTCTTC. Protein: CASSQEVAGYNEQFF.

The gene calls are TRBV27 and TRBJ2-7; D tentatively reads TRBD1 or TRBD2 (5 bases each). Germline V lookup: CDR1 MNHEY, CDR2 SMNVEV (reference sequence). V lost 7 bases and J 3 bases, leaving 22 bases between the germline ends. The CDR3 has 16 amino acids. CDR3 sequence reads: CASTPSWGPVNYEQYF. CDR3 bases: TGTGCCAGCACCCCGTCCTGGGGACCCGTAAACTACGAGCAGTACTTC.